This passage covers 32 T cell receptor beta chains from one sample sequenced in a study of shared clonotypes between healthy human individuals. Produced via immunoSEQ multiplex PCR; TCRdb's table is partial and in-frame only. The data contain 450,000 to 600,000 clones, roughly 78% of them singletons. The sequencing input was PBMCs. Every receptor here comes from a woman aged 40 to 50 in good health. Some clones in this sample may be carry-over from other donors' samples.

CDR3: CASSEIRVSGNTIYF. The DNA for the CDR3 is TGTGCCAGCAGTGAAATCAGGGTATCTGGAAACACCATATATTTT. The chain carries TRBV2 and TRBJ1-3; tentatively, D is TRBD1 (5 bases). The CDR3 loop spans 15 amino acids. Germline values: CDR1 SNHLY, CDR2 FYNNEI. The V end lost 2 bases, the J end lost 1 base, and 9 bases lay between the germline ends.

The chain uses TRBV28 and TRBJ2-5; D is perhaps TRBD1 (5 bases). CDR1 and CDR2 (germline): MDHEN, SYDVKM. The ends were cut back, 3 bases at V and 2 bases at J, with 10 bases in the middle. The CDR3 is 14 residues long. The CDR3 coding sequence is TGTGCCAGCAGTTTCCAGGGTCGTCAAGAGACCCAGTACTTC. Translated: CASSFQGRQETQYF.

The chain combines TRBV9 with TRBJ2-5, with 9 nucleotides matching TRBD2. Germline V lookup: CDR1 SGDLS, CDR2 YYNGEE. Unmatched junction bases numbered 7, after V lost 0 bases and J lost 4 bases. The CDR3 sequence is 16 residues long. In nucleotides, the CDR3 is TGTGCCAGCAGCGTAGACCCGGGACTAGCAAGAGAGACCCAGTACTTC. Protein: CASSVDPGLARETQYF. Looking up the rest from reference TRBV9 and TRBJ2-5 gives the full variable domain: DSGVTQTPKHLITATGQRVTLRCSPRSGDLSVYWYQQSLDQGLQFLIQYYNGEERAKGNILERFSAQQFPDLHSELNLSSLELGDSALYFCASSVDPGLARETQYFGPGTRLLVL.

In nucleotides, the CDR3 is TGTGCCAGCAGCCGCGCTGCAGCGGGAGGCTCCTACGAGCAGTACTTC. Protein product: CASSRAAAGGSYEQYF. The chain recombines TRBV5-4 with TRBJ2-7; 9 nucleotides agree with TRBD2. This CDR3 contains 16 residues. CDR1 and CDR2 (germline): SGHNT, YYREEE (reference sequence). J gave up 0 bases and V 4 bases, and 8 bases lay outside the gene matches. Supplemented by reference TRBV5-4 and TRBJ2-7, the full variable domain reads ETGVTQSPTHLIKTRGQQVTLRCSSQSGHNTVSWYQQALGQGPQFIFQYYREEENGRGNFPPRFSGLQFPNYSSELNVNALELDDSALYLCASSRAAAGGSYEQYFGPGTRLTVT.

The chain couples TRBV2 to TRBJ1-5; D remains ambiguous. V was shortened by 5 bases and J by 6 bases, with 11 bases between the two germline ends. The germline CDR1 and CDR2 sequences are SNHLY and FYNNEI. The CDR3 is 13 residues long. The CDR3 loop reads CASSTPGGQPQHF. CDR3 DNA sequence: TGTGCCAGCAGTACCCCGGGCGGTCAGCCCCAGCATTTT.

The table lists this clone with a few counts. V is TRBV19 and J is TRBJ2-5, with TRBD1 identical over 7 bases. This CDR3 spans 15 amino acids. Trimming at V came to 4 bases and at J to 3 bases, leaving 8 bases not matched to a gene. Germline V gene sequence: CDR1 LNHDA, CDR2 SQIVND (reference sequence). The CDR3 reads CASSSRTGFEETQYF. In nucleotides, the CDR3 is TGTGCCAGTAGTAGTCGGACAGGATTCGAAGAGACCCAGTACTTC.

This chain joins TRBV19 and TRBJ2-3, with 8 bases fitting TRBD2. Germline V gene lookup returns CDR1 LNHDA and CDR2 SQIVND (reference sequence). The V and J ends lost 2 bases and 3 bases, in that order; junction bases with no gene match: 4. The CDR3 totals 15 residues. CDR3 nucleotides: TGTGCCAGTAGTATACGGGCTAGCGGGACAGATACGCAGTATTTT. Translation gives CASSIRASGTDTQYF.

The chain joins TRBV6-6 to TRBJ2-5; D gene ambiguous. CDR1 is MNHNY, CDR2 SVGAGI, per germline (reference sequence). The V and J ends lost 6 bases and 2 bases respectively, with 10 bases between them. The CDR3 length is 13 residues. CDR3 sequence reads: CASSQMGQETQYF. In DNA, the CDR3 is TGTGCCAGCAGCCAGATGGGGCAAGAGACCCAGTACTTC.

The chain joins TRBV7-6 to TRBJ1-2; perhaps TRBD1 as D (5 bases). Trimming took 5 bases from V and 4 from J, leaving 11 bases between them. The germline gives CDR1 SGHVS, CDR2 FNYEAQ. The CDR3 is made up of 13 amino acids. CDR3 DNA sequence: TGTGCCAGCAGCCCGCGACAGATCTATGGCTACACCTTC. It translates to CASSPRQIYGYTF.

Remarks on this clone: A single base is all that separates this from a far larger clone, so a read error is likely. The gene calls are TRBV30 and TRBJ1-2; D call uncertain. The germline CDR1 and CDR2 sequences are GTSNPN and SVGIG (reference sequence). The CDR3 is 12 amino acids. CDR3 protein: CTWPRALGGYTF. For the CDR3, the DNA is TGTACCTGGCCCCGGGCCCTTGGCGGCTACACCTTC.

The V call is TRBV5-5, the J call TRBJ2-5, with 7 bases lining up with TRBD2. J lost 4 bases, V lost 0 bases, and 6 bases had no gene match. The CDR3 has 15 amino acids. CDR1 is SGHKS, CDR2 YYEKEE, per germline (reference sequence). The CDR3 DNA reads as TGTGCCAGCAGCTTGGTTGCGGGAGTAGCAGAGACCCAGTACTTC. This encodes CASSLVAGVAETQYF.

This clone was detected a few times. The rearrangement joins TRBV19 to TRBJ1-2; D is perhaps TRBD1 (6 bases). V was shortened by 4 bases and J by 8 bases, with 20 bases between the two germline ends. CDR3 size: 15 residues. Germline CDR1 is LNHDA and CDR2 is SQIVND (reference sequence). The CDR3 loop is CASSTQGNPRKGYTF. The DNA of the CDR3 is TGTGCCAGTAGTACCCAGGGGAATCCGCGAAAAGGCTACACCTTC.

The rearrangement joins TRBV28 to TRBJ1-3; D might be TRBD1 (6 bases). The germline V gene has CDR1 MDHEN and CDR2 SYDVKM. Between the trimmed V and J ends, which lost 7 bases and 2 bases, there was a span of 15 bases. CDR3 size: 15 residues. Written as DNA, the CDR3 is TGTGCCAGCACCCCGGGGGGGGGCCCTGGAAACACCATATATTTT. This gives the protein CASTPGGGPGNTIYF.

Note on this clone: This CDR3 is also generated by other DNA sequences in the sample. CDR3 nucleotide sequence: TGCGCCAGCAGCTTGGCCCGGACAGTCAATACTGAAGCTTTCTTT. Residues: CASSLARTVNTEAFF. The rearrangement links TRBV5-1 to TRBJ1-1; maybe TRBD1 (6 bases). Trimming took 0 bases from V and 5 from J, leaving 14 bases between them. CDR3 length: 15 residues. Germline V CDR1 and CDR2: SGHRS, YFSETQ.

The V gene is TRBV2, the J gene TRBJ2-1, with a weak D call TRBD1 (6 bases). CDR1 and CDR2 (germline): SNHLY, FYNNEI. The CDR3 length is 15 residues. V lost 8 bases and J lost 2, with 16 bases in between. DNA for the CDR3: TGTGCCAGCGCCAAGGATGGGGGCGCCTACAATGAGCAGTTCTTC. It codes for CASAKDGGAYNEQFF.

The rearrangement links TRBV28 to TRBJ2-3; possible D gene TRBD1, 6 bases. The CDR3 sequence is 17 residues long. In germline, CDR1 is MDHEN, CDR2 SYDVKM. Trimming removed 7 bases at V and 2 bases at J, with 22 bases between. The CDR3 region is CASTPAGFRGNTDTQYF. CDR3 sequence (DNA): TGTGCCAGCACCCCCGCGGGCTTCAGGGGAAACACAGATACGCAGTATTTT.

This clone was seen more than once but under ten times. The rearrangement uses TRBV30 and TRBJ2-3; 8 nucleotides agree with TRBD1. The CDR3 has 15 residues. V shed 1 base and J 4 bases; nucleotides not matched to a gene: 7. CDR1 is GTSNPN, CDR2 SVGIG, per germline (reference sequence). The CDR3 loop reads CAWSGEQGDSDTQYF. The DNA for the CDR3 is TGTGCCTGGAGTGGGGAACAGGGGGACTCAGATACGCAGTATTTT.

The chain carries TRBV7-8 and TRBJ2-1; TRBD2 aligns across 11 bases. The CDR3 has 15 amino acids. Unmatched junction bases numbered 10, after V lost 5 bases and J lost 10 bases. Germline V lookup: CDR1 SGHVS, CDR2 FQNEAQ. CDR3 sequence: CASSLRLAGPREQFF. DNA for the CDR3: TGTGCCAGCAGCCTGCGACTAGCGGGGCCCAGAGAGCAGTTCTTC.

CDR3 amino acids: CASSLTVAGGPGELFF. CDR3 sequence (DNA): TGTGCCAGCAGCTTAACAGTAGCGGGAGGTCCCGGGGAGCTGTTTTTT. V usage is TRBV7-3 and J usage is TRBJ2-2; 10 bases are a match to TRBD2. The CDR3 length is 16 residues. Looked up from germline, CDR1 is SGHTA and CDR2 is FQGTGA. The V gene end was trimmed by 0 bases and the J gene end by 6 bases; junction bases not matched to a gene: 4.

The chain carries TRBV18 and TRBJ2-2; D possibly corresponds to TRBD2 (6 bases). The CDR3 is made up of 16 amino acids. V was pared by 0 bases and J by 5 bases, with 13 bases between. The V gene's germline CDR1 is KGHSH and CDR2 LQKENI. The CDR3 loop reads CASSPPEGRSTGELFF. DNA for the CDR3: TGTGCCAGCTCACCACCGGAGGGAAGGAGTACCGGGGAGCTGTTTTTT.

The V call is TRBV28, the J call TRBJ1-4; 8 bases match TRBD1. With 4 bases clipped from V and 7 bases from J, the junction kept 5 bases outside the gene matches. This CDR3 contains 14 residues. Per the germline V gene, CDR1 is MDHEN and CDR2 is SYDVKM. The CDR3 loop is CASSSQGAREKLFF. CDR3 nucleotide sequence: TGTGCCAGCAGTTCTCAGGGGGCGCGTGAAAAACTGTTTTTT. Looking up the rest from reference TRBV28 and TRBJ1-4 gives the full variable domain: DVKVTQSSRYLVKRTGEKVFLECVQDMDHENMFWYRQDPGLGLRLIYFSYDVKMKEKGDIPEGYSVSREKKERFSLILESASTNQTSMYLCASSSQGAREKLFFGSGTQLSVL.

The rearrangement uses TRBV2 and TRBJ2-2; 7 nucleotides line up with TRBD1. The CDR3 has 16 amino acids. With V trimmed by 4 bases and J by 0 bases, 5 bases remained unmatched. The germline gives CDR1 SNHLY, CDR2 FYNNEI. Here the CDR3 DNA reads TGTGCCAGCAGTGGAGACCAGGGGGCGAACACCGGGGAGCTGTTTTTT. Protein product: CASSGDQGANTGELFF. The whole variable domain, filled in from reference TRBV2 and TRBJ2-2, reads EPEVTQTPSHQVTQMGQEVILRCVPISNHLYFYWYRQILGQKVEFLVSFYNNEISEKSEIFDDQFSVERPDGSNFTLKIRSTKLEDSAMYFCASSGDQGANTGELFFGEGSRLTVL.

There are a few counts of this clone. The chain combines TRBV10-3 with TRBJ2-3; 8 bases line up with TRBD2. The CDR3 is 15 residues long. From germline, CDR1 is ENHRY and CDR2 SYGVKD. V lost 10 bases, J lost 3 bases, and 12 bases stayed unmatched. The CDR3 loop reads CATDNPGLGTDTQYF. For the CDR3, the DNA is TGTGCCACCGATAACCCGGGACTAGGGACAGATACGCAGTATTTT.

This clone has only one observation. The CDR3 region is CASSLGLAENTGELFF. DNA for the CDR3: TGTGCCAGCAGCTTAGGACTAGCGGAGAACACCGGGGAGCTGTTTTTT. The V call is TRBV7-9, the J call TRBJ2-2; 9 bases agree with TRBD2. Germline V CDR1 and CDR2: SEHNR, FQNEAQ (reference sequence). V lost 1 base, J lost 1 base, and 1 base stayed unmatched. The CDR3 sequence is 16 residues long.

The V and J genes are TRBV13 and TRBJ1-2; D gene ambiguous. CDR1 and CDR2 (germline): PRHDT, FYEKMQ (reference sequence). The CDR3 spans 16 residues. The V and J ends lost 5 bases and 6 bases respectively, with 22 bases between them. CDR3 in DNA: TGTGCCAGCAGCGCTGGGGTTGAGGGATTGCTTGATGGCTACACCTTC. It is translated as CASSAGVEGLLDGYTF.

The chain couples TRBV5-5 to TRBJ2-7; D unresolved. V was shortened by 0 bases and J by 0 bases, with 10 bases between the two germline ends. The CDR3 length is 15 residues. Germline values: CDR1 SGHKS, CDR2 YYEKEE (reference sequence). This chain's CDR3 is CASSLAPRTSYEQYF. CDR3 DNA sequence: TGTGCCAGCAGCTTGGCCCCTCGTACCTCCTACGAGCAGTACTTC. Using reference TRBV5-5 and TRBJ2-7 for the parts outside the CDR3, the full variable domain is DAGVTQSPTHLIKTRGQQVTLRCSPISGHKSVSWYQQVLGQGPQFIFQYYEKEERGRGNFPDRFSARQFPNYSSELNVNALLLGDSALYLCASSLAPRTSYEQYFGPGTRLTVT.

The rearrangement uses TRBV7-9 and TRBJ1-2; tentatively, D is TRBD1 (5 bases). V gave up 4 bases and J gave up 2 bases, with 11 bases separating them. The V gene's germline CDR1 is SEHNR and CDR2 FQNEAQ (reference sequence). This CDR3 has 14 amino acids. This CDR3 is CASSSPGGNYGYTF. The CDR3 nucleotides read TGTGCCAGCAGCTCTCCGGGGGGAAACTATGGCTACACCTTC. Variable domain in full (rest from reference TRBV7-9 and TRBJ1-2): DTGVSQNPRHKITKRGQNVTFRCDPISEHNRLYWYRQTLGQGPEFLTYFQNEAQLEKSRLLSDRFSAERPKGSFSTLEIQRTEQGDSAMYLCASSSPGGNYGYTFGSGTRLTVV.

The genes are TRBV9 and TRBJ2-7; the match to TRBD2 covers 7 bases. Losses at the gene ends were 4 bases for V and 0 bases for J; bases not matched to a gene: 7. CDR3 size: 15 residues. Germline-derived CDR1 and CDR2 are SGDLS and YYNGEE. DNA for the CDR3: TGTGCCAGCAGCCCACAGCGGGGAAGCTCCTACGAGCAGTACTTC. It is translated as CASSPQRGSSYEQYF.

The chain recombines TRBV6-6 with TRBJ1-5; the D is unclear. V was trimmed by 0 bases and J by 6 bases, leaving 15 bases between them. Per the germline V gene, CDR1 is MNHNY and CDR2 is SVGAGI (reference sequence). The CDR3 loop spans 16 amino acids. As DNA, the CDR3 is TGTGCCAGCAGTTACTCTGAGGGAAGGCTTGCTCAGCCCCAGCATTTT. Its translation is CASSYSEGRLAQPQHF.

The V call is TRBV30, the J call TRBJ1-1; D is unresolved. Germline V CDR1 and CDR2: GTSNPN, SVGIG (reference sequence). Deletions cut 5 bases from V and 1 base from J, with 8 bases between. The CDR3 consists of 12 residues. CDR3 residues: CAWGTQNTEAFF. In DNA, the CDR3 is TGTGCCTGGGGCACACAGAACACTGAAGCTTTCTTT.

This clone appeared a single time. The rearrangement links TRBV6-4 to TRBJ1-1; D not certain. Germline lookup yields CDR1 MRHNA and CDR2 SNTAGT. The CDR3 has 13 residues. Deletions cut 4 bases from V and 4 bases from J, with 10 bases between. The CDR3 here is CASSVEGGTEAFF. In DNA form, the CDR3 reads TGTGCCAGCAGTGTCGAGGGTGGCACTGAAGCTTTCTTT.

This chain connects TRBV2 to TRBJ1-2, with no clear D. This CDR3 comprises 14 residues. Trimming pared 1 base from V and 4 bases from J, leaving 10 bases between. Germline values: CDR1 SNHLY, CDR2 FYNNEI. The CDR3 loop is CASSEGREAYGYTF. CDR3 nucleotide sequence: TGTGCCAGCAGTGAAGGCCGGGAGGCCTATGGCTACACCTTC.